The 28 T cell receptor beta chains reported below all come from one sample, sequenced in a study of T cells after yellow fever vaccination. TCRdb independently ran MiXCR on the 5' RACE reads; one entry per CDR3 protein. Of 610,000 or so distinct CDR3 sequences detected, around an eighth appear once; the ten largest clones hold more than 13%. This sample comprised PBMCs, obtained on the day of the yellow fever booster vaccination. The receptors shown here come from a young man who received the YFV17D yellow fever vaccine.

This clonotype was found a few times. This chain links TRBV20-1 with TRBJ2-7; D is ambiguous. CDR1 is DFQATT, CDR2 SNEGSKA, per germline (reference sequence). V was trimmed by 0 bases and J by 2 bases, leaving 11 bases between them. CDR3 length: 14 residues. The CDR3: CSARDPPAAYEQYF. The CDR3, as DNA: TGCAGTGCTAGAGATCCCCCGGCAGCCTACGAGCAGTACTTC.

This clonotype was counted a few times. V gene TRBV6-2 or TRBV6-3 combines with J gene TRBJ2-7, with 12 bases that match TRBD2. Germline V gene lookup returns CDR1 MNHEY and CDR2 SVGEGT. The CDR3 loop spans 18 amino acids. Losses at the gene ends were 0 bases for V and 0 bases for J; bases not matched to a gene: 6. The CDR3 DNA follows: TGTGCCAGCAGTTACTCGATGACTAGCGGGAGCGCCTCCTACGAGCAGTACTTC. Its protein product is CASSYSMTSGSASYEQYF.

This clonotype showed up just a few times. This chain joins TRBV25-1 and TRBJ2-3, with TRBD2 as a possible D gene (5 bases). The ends were cut back, 2 bases at V and 6 bases at J, with 21 bases in the middle. Germline assignment: CDR1 MGHDK and CDR2 SYGVNS. CDR3 length equals 17 residues. The CDR3, as DNA: TGTGCCAGCAGTGAACCGCCCGACGGGGAGCGACCTGATACGCAGTATTTT. Translation: CASSEPPDGERPDTQYF.

This rearrangement joins TRBV20-1 to TRBJ2-5, with a possible D match to TRBD1 (5 bases). Germline V gives CDR1 DFQATT, CDR2 SNEGSKA (reference sequence). Trimming left V 3 bases short and J 0 bases short, with 11 bases between. The CDR3 has 14 amino acids. The CDR3 sequence is CSARRQGYQETQYF. CDR3 in DNA: TGCAGTGCTAGGAGGCAGGGCTACCAAGAGACCCAGTACTTC.

A few counts support this clonotype. The chain combines TRBV29-1 with TRBJ2-2; 7 bases align to TRBD1. From germline, CDR1 is SQVTM and CDR2 ANQGSEA. The junction had 7 bases not matched to a gene; V was cut back by 2 bases and J by 4 bases. The CDR3 contains 15 residues. CDR3 residues: CSVETTGMATGELFF. As DNA, the CDR3 is TGCAGCGTTGAAACGACAGGGATGGCCACCGGGGAGCTGTTTTTT.

V usage is TRBV20-1 and J usage is TRBJ2-1; the match to TRBD2 covers 9 bases. Germline V gene data show CDR1 as DFQATT and CDR2 as SNEGSKA (reference sequence). V lost 6 bases, J lost 5 bases, and 11 bases stayed unmatched. This CDR3 has 15 amino acids. In DNA, the CDR3 is TGCAGTGCCCCCTATAGGCGGGAGGGGAACAATGAGCAGTTCTTC. Encoded protein: CSAPYRREGNNEQFF.

At least ten counts were recorded for this clonotype. The chain combines TRBV20-1 with TRBJ1-4, with TRBD1 identical over 7 bases. Germline assignment: CDR1 DFQATT and CDR2 SNEGSKA (reference sequence). The CDR3 sequence is 15 residues long. The trim removed 1 base at V and 5 bases at J, leaving 7 bases unmatched. The CDR3 protein is CSARVKTGNNEKLFF. The CDR3 nucleotides are TGCAGTGCTAGAGTAAAGACAGGGAACAATGAAAAACTGTTTTTT.

This rearrangement joins TRBV29-1 to TRBJ2-1; the D gene is possibly TRBD2 (7 bases). Germline CDR1 and CDR2: SQVTM and ANQGSEA. Trimming stripped 6 bases from V and 2 bases from J, with 11 bases between. This CDR3 comprises 13 residues. CDR3 nucleotide sequence: TGCAGCGTGGGGGGGGACACCTACAATGAGCAGTTCTTC. Translation gives CSVGGDTYNEQFF.

The chain joins TRBV7-2 to TRBJ2-3, with 9 bases aligning to TRBD2. The CDR3 is 15 amino acids. CDR1 and CDR2 from the germline V gene are SGHTA and FQGNSA. After removal of 6 bases from V and 6 bases from J, the junction contained 10 bases not matched to a gene. For the CDR3, the DNA is TGTGCCAGCAGGAACCTAGCGGGGAAAGGGGATACGCAGTATTTT. It yields the protein CASRNLAGKGDTQYF.

This clonotype turned up a few times. The chain carries TRBV6-2 or TRBV6-3 and TRBJ2-7; D unclear. The CDR3 is 11 amino acids. The V end lost 5 bases, the J end lost 6 bases, and 8 bases lay between the germline ends. Germline CDR1 reads MNHEY; CDR2 reads SVGEGT. The CDR3 bases are TGTGCCAGCAGTCCGAAGGTCGAGCAGTACTTC. It is translated as CASSPKVEQYF.

This chain connects TRBV3-1 to TRBJ2-7; D might be TRBD2 (6 bases). CDR1 is LGHDT, CDR2 YNNKEL, per germline (reference sequence). The V and J ends lost 0 bases and 1 base respectively, with 16 bases between them. The CDR3 loop spans 17 amino acids. Here the CDR3 reads CASSQDLTGVGSYEQYF. The DNA for the CDR3 is TGTGCCAGCAGCCAAGATCTTACGGGAGTGGGGTCCTACGAGCAGTACTTC.

A few counts support this clonotype. The rearrangement links TRBV19 to TRBJ2-1; 13 bases align to TRBD2. The CDR3 is made up of 17 amino acids. J gave up 0 bases and V 5 bases, and 4 bases lay outside the gene matches. CDR1 is LNHDA, CDR2 SQIVND, per germline (reference sequence). This CDR3 reads CASSATSGRASYNEQFF. DNA of the CDR3: TGTGCCAGTAGTGCTACTAGCGGGAGGGCCTCCTACAATGAGCAGTTCTTC.

The chain links TRBV2 to TRBJ2-7; maybe TRBD1 (6 bases). The germline V gene has CDR1 SNHLY and CDR2 FYNNEI. The CDR3 spans 15 residues. The V end was cut by 3 bases, the J end by 3 bases, with 15 bases between. The CDR3 here is CASSENRQVFYEQYF. The CDR3 DNA sequence: TGTGCCAGCAGTGAGAACCGACAGGTATTCTACGAGCAGTACTTC.

This clonotype appeared a few times. The rearrangement joins TRBV28 to TRBJ2-2, with D perhaps TRBD1 (5 bases). Deletions cut 3 bases from V and 1 base from J, with 9 bases between. Germline assignment: CDR1 MDHEN and CDR2 SYDVKM. This CDR3 is 15 amino acids long. CDR3 nucleotide sequence: TGTGCCAGCAGTTTGCAGGGAAGGAACACCGGGGAGCTGTTTTTT. It is translated as CASSLQGRNTGELFF.

This clonotype was seen a few times. This chain joins TRBV18 and TRBJ1-1; D remains unclear. Between the trimmed V and J ends, which lost 2 bases and 0 bases, there was a span of 16 bases. There are 17 residues in the CDR3. Germline assignment: CDR1 KGHSH and CDR2 LQKENI. The CDR3 nucleotides are TGTGCCAGCTCACCATCAGTGGTAGTAGCTTTGAACACTGAAGCTTTCTTT. Encoded protein: CASSPSVVVALNTEAFF. The variable domain in full, with the rest retrieved from reference TRBV18 and TRBJ1-1, is NAGVMQNPRHLVRRRGQEARLRCSPMKGHSHVYWYRQLPEEGLKFMVYLQKENIIDESGMPKERFSAEFPKEGPSILRIQQVVRGDSAAYFCASSPSVVVALNTEAFFGQGTRLTVV.

This clonotype occurred many times. The rearrangement uses TRBV7-3 and TRBJ2-7, with D uncertain. Between the trimmed V and J ends, which lost 0 bases and 3 bases, there was a span of 6 bases. This CDR3 comprises 13 residues. The V gene's germline CDR1 is SGHTA and CDR2 FQGTGA. The CDR3 sequence: CASSLTGNYEQYF. CDR3 bases: TGTGCCAGCAGCTTAACAGGAAACTACGAGCAGTACTTC.

V usage is TRBV7-2 and J usage is TRBJ2-7; 9 nucleotides align to TRBD1. Looked up from germline, CDR1 is SGHTA and CDR2 is FQGNSA. Trimming at V came to 5 bases and at J to 11 bases, leaving 7 bases not matched to a gene. The CDR3 sequence is 12 residues long. CDR3 DNA: TGTGCCAGCAGCCCCTGGGACAGGGTGGAGTACTTC. Residues: CASSPWDRVEYF.

V usage is TRBV20-1 and J usage is TRBJ2-7; TRBD1 agrees at 12 bases. Germline V gene lookup returns CDR1 DFQATT and CDR2 SNEGSKA (reference sequence). J lost 7 bases, V lost 5 bases, and 9 bases had no gene match. This CDR3 is 14 amino acids long. CDR3 coding DNA: TGCAGTGCTTTTGGGGACAGGGGGCCTGGAGAGCAGTACTTC. It translates to CSAFGDRGPGEQYF.

The V and J genes are TRBV7-9 and TRBJ2-5; TRBD2 agrees at 7 bases. J lost 2 bases, V lost 0 bases, and 6 bases had no gene match. The CDR3 sequence is 16 residues long. Per germline, CDR1 SEHNR and CDR2 FQNEAQ (reference sequence). For the CDR3, the DNA is TGTGCCAGCAGCTTAGCTCTAGCGGCAGAACAAGAGACCCAGTACTTC. Translated, it gives CASSLALAAEQETQYF.

This clonotype has just a few counts. This rearrangement joins TRBV5-4 to TRBJ2-1, with TRBD2 identical over 7 bases. CDR1 and CDR2 from the germline V gene are SGHNT and YYREEE (reference sequence). The CDR3 sequence is 14 residues long. V trimming: 4 bases; J trimming: 3 bases; junction bases outside the gene matches: 4. CDR3 in DNA: TGTGCCAGCAGCGGCCAGCGGGACTACAATGAGCAGTTCTTC. The encoded protein is CASSGQRDYNEQFF.

The rearrangement uses TRBV5-1 and TRBJ2-1; tentative D call: TRBD2 (6 bases). Trimming removed 6 bases at V and 0 bases at J, with 13 bases between. Germline V gives CDR1 SGHRS, CDR2 YFSETQ. The CDR3 runs to 15 residues. The CDR3 DNA is TGCGCCAGCAACCGGCTGACTAGCTCCTACAATGAGCAGTTCTTC. Its protein is CASNRLTSSYNEQFF.

This clonotype was seen more than once but under ten times. This chain joins TRBV5-4 and TRBJ2-5; TRBD2 aligns across 9 bases. The CDR3 is made up of 16 amino acids. J lost 5 bases, V lost 0 bases, and 8 bases had no gene match. Germline CDR1 and CDR2: SGHNT and YYREEE (reference sequence). In DNA form, the CDR3 reads TGTGCCAGCAGCTTGGGGGTAGCGGGAGTATTGGAGACCCAGTACTTC. Encoded protein: CASSLGVAGVLETQYF. Full variable domain (rest looked up from reference TRBV5-4 and TRBJ2-5): ETGVTQSPTHLIKTRGQQVTLRCSSQSGHNTVSWYQQALGQGPQFIFQYYREEENGRGNFPPRFSGLQFPNYSSELNVNALELDDSALYLCASSLGVAGVLETQYFGPGTRLLVL.

J is TRBJ2-7 and V is TRBV7-9; a weak D match, TRBD1 (6 bases). The V gene lost 5 bases and the J gene lost 5 bases, with 16 bases spanning the gap. There are 14 residues in the CDR3. The germline V gene encodes CDR1 SEHNR and CDR2 FQNEAQ (reference sequence). The CDR3 region has the DNA TGTGCCAGCAGCCGTAACAGGGATGCCGACGAGCAGTACTTC. Protein sequence: CASSRNRDADEQYF.

This chain joins TRBV18 and TRBJ1-1; weak D call: TRBD1 (6 bases). V lost 6 bases, J lost 8 bases, and 13 bases lay in between. CDR1 KGHSH and CDR2 LQKENI come from the germline V gene. This CDR3 region has 12 residues. Here the CDR3 DNA reads TGTGCCAGCTCGCCATTGACAGGAGAAGCTTTCTTT. Translation gives CASSPLTGEAFF.

This clonotype was counted only a few times. This sequence joins TRBV12-3 or TRBV12-4 and TRBJ2-1; the D is unclear. V was shortened by 1 base and J by 8 bases, with 9 bases between the two germline ends. The CDR3 is made up of 13 amino acids. The CDR3 DNA reads TGTGCCAGCAGTTTAGTTGGCGTCTATGAGCAGTTCTTC. Translation gives CASSLVGVYEQFF.

V gene TRBV20-1 combines with J gene TRBJ1-1; 9 bases agree with TRBD1. The length of the CDR3 is 17 residues. CDR1 is DFQATT and CDR2 is SNEGSKA in the germline V gene (reference sequence). The V segment lost 0 bases and the J segment 7 bases; nucleotides outside the gene matches: 15. The CDR3 here is CSARDIPGQGGLGEAFF. The CDR3, as DNA: TGCAGTGCTAGAGACATTCCGGGACAGGGTGGGTTGGGTGAAGCTTTCTTT.

This chain links TRBV7-3 with TRBJ2-1; 11 nucleotides agree with TRBD2. The CDR3 consists of 16 residues. V lost 1 base to trimming and J lost 4 bases; unmatched junction nucleotides: 3. CDR1 is SGHTA and CDR2 is FQGTGA in the germline V gene. The CDR3 DNA is TGTGCCAGCAGCTTAATGGCTAGCGGGAGGTACAATGAGCAGTTCTTC. It specifies CASSLMASGRYNEQFF.

This clonotype has a handful of counts. The chain combines TRBV9 with TRBJ2-3; 8 nucleotides match TRBD2. CDR1 and CDR2 (germline): SGDLS, YYNGEE. This CDR3 is 16 amino acids long. Trimming removed 0 bases from V and 0 bases from J; junction bases left unmatched: 3. The CDR3 spells CASSVVPSGSTDTQYF. Written as DNA, the CDR3 is TGTGCCAGCAGCGTAGTGCCTAGCGGGAGCACAGATACGCAGTATTTT. Variable domain in full (rest from reference TRBV9 and TRBJ2-3): DSGVTQTPKHLITATGQRVTLRCSPRSGDLSVYWYQQSLDQGLQFLIQYYNGEERAKGNILERFSAQQFPDLHSELNLSSLELGDSALYFCASSVVPSGSTDTQYFGPGTRLTVL.